This T cell receptor beta chain stems from a study of response to subunit inactivated influenza vaccine. This clonotype has only a few counts. TCRdb fed the RT-PCR reads into MiXCR, producing one record per CDR3 protein. Among approximately 570,000 distinct CDR3 sequences listed, 7.5% to 8.5% were seen once. CDR1 is DFQATT and CDR2 is SNEGSKA in the germline V gene (reference sequence). V was clipped by 0 bases and J by 3 bases; unmatched bases: 7. This CDR3 has 15 amino acids. The TCR sequence derives from a man between 45 and 75 years old who received an inactivated influenza vaccine. The chain links TRBV20-1 to TRBJ1-2, with 7 bases matching TRBD1. This sample comprised PBMCs from blood, obtained roughly 24 months after vaccination. The CDR3 coding sequence is TGCAGTGCTAGAGATCAGGCAGGACAGGACTATGGCTACACCTTC. This translates into CSARDQAGQDYGYTF.